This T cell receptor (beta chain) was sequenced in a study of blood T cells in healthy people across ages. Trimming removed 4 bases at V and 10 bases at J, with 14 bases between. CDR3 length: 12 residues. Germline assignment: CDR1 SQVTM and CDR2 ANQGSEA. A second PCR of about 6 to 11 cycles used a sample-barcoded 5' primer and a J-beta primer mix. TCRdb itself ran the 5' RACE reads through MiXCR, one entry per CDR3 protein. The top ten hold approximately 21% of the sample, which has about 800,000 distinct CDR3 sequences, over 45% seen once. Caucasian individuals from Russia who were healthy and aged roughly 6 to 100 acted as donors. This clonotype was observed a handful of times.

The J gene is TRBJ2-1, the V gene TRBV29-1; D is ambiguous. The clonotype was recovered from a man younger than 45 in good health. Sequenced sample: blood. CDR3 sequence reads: CSVGRSRLEQFF. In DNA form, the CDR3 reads TGCAGCGTTGGGCGAAGCAGGCTCGAGCAGTTCTTC.